This is a list of T cell receptor beta chains from one sample in a study of beta chain features in type 1 diabetes. The protocol was immunoSEQ multiplex PCR, while the TCRdb copy is restricted to in-frame clones and leaves out a portion. The table records 100,000 to 150,000 clones, about 10% of them present only once. Sequencing was carried out using central memory CD4+ T cells from blood. The receptors derive from a man aged 25-45 years with type 1 diabetes. Both conserved end residues are part of each CDR3. D genes are given only for firm matches. Some rows mark clone size as missing; the rest say once, few, many or name a class of expanded clone.

V gene	J gene	D gene	CDR3 length	clone size	CDR3 protein	CDR3 DNA
TRBV5-1	TRBJ2-3	TRBD1	16	.	CASTRGVGGYTDTQYF	TGCGCCAGCACCCGAGGGGTAGGGGGCTACACAGATACGCAGTATTTT
TRBV7-9	TRBJ2-4	TRBD2	16	few	CASSELAALAKNIQYF	TGTGCCAGCAGCGAACTAGCGGCTCTAGCCAAAAACATTCAGTACTTC
TRBV5-6	TRBJ1-2	.	12	few	CASSFGANGYTF	TGTGCCAGCAGCTTTGGAGCAAATGGCTACACCTTC
TRBV5-1	TRBJ2-3	TRBD2	15	.	CASSLVAGSTDTQYF	TGCGCCAGCAGCTTGGTAGCGGGGAGCACAGATACGCAGTATTTT
TRBV12-1	TRBJ2-1	.	14	.	CASSLPRGGNEQFF	TGTGCCAGCAGCTTGCCACGAGGCGGCAATGAGCAGTTCTTC
TRBV4-1	TRBJ1-2	.	12	many	CASSGQGYGYTF	TGCGCCAGCAGTGGGCAGGGATATGGCTACACCTTC
TRBV25-1	TRBJ2-1	TRBD2	16	once	CASSDPERGAYNEQFF	TGTGCCAGCAGTGATCCTGAGCGGGGGGCCTACAATGAGCAGTTCTTC
TRBV5-1	TRBJ2-7	TRBD2	14	.	CASSTSGGGDEQYF	TGCGCCAGCAGCACAAGCGGGGGAGGCGACGAGCAGTACTTC
TRBV30	TRBJ1-4	.	16	few	CASGYGENRPNEKLFF	TGTGCCTCCGGGTACGGGGAAAACCGGCCTAATGAAAAACTGTTTTTT
TRBV2	TRBJ1-1	.	15	.	CASSEVHVRVTEAFF	TGTGCCAGCAGTGAAGTTCATGTGAGGGTCACTGAAGCTTTCTTT
TRBV28	TRBJ2-5	.	14	.	CASSLGGSGETQYF	TGTGCCAGCAGCCTAGGGGGTAGTGGAGAGACCCAGTACTTC
TRBV11-2	TRBJ2-7	.	13	few	CASSLGFGGKQYF	TGTGCCAGCAGCTTGGGGTTTGGGGGGAAGCAGTACTTC
TRBV10-3	TRBJ2-5	TRBD1	15	few	CAISDGTGTQETQYF	TGTGCCATCAGTGATGGGACAGGGACCCAAGAGACCCAGTACTTC
TRBV19	TRBJ1-2	.	12	.	CASSQDTYGYTF	TGTGCCAGTAGTCAAGACACCTATGGCTACACCTTC
TRBV7-2	TRBJ2-3	.	14	.	CASTVEGYTDTQYF	TGTGCCAGCACCGTGGAGGGGTACACAGATACGCAGTATTTT
TRBV19	TRBJ1-1	.	13	few	CASSPRGGETAFF	TGTGCCAGTAGTCCCCGTGGAGGGGAGACAGCTTTCTTT
TRBV5-1	TRBJ2-2	.	13	few	CASSLEATGELFF	TGCGCCAGCAGCTTGGAAGCGACCGGGGAGCTGTTTTTT
TRBV29-1	TRBJ1-1	.	8	few	CSDSEAFF	TGCAGTGACTCCGAAGCTTTCTTT
TRBV12-5	TRBJ1-5	.	14	.	CASANHRGNQPQHF	TGTGCTAGTGCCAACCACAGGGGCAATCAGCCCCAGCATTTT
TRBV12-5	TRBJ1-1	TRBD1	14	few	CASGLGQAITEAFF	TGTGCTAGTGGTCTTGGACAGGCCATCACTGAAGCTTTCTTT
TRBV28	TRBJ1-4	.	14	few	CASTQAGTNEKLFF	TGTGCCAGCACCCAGGCAGGGACTAATGAAAAACTGTTTTTT
TRBV4-2	TRBJ2-1	TRBD2	16	.	CASSHRSGGEDNEQFF	TGTGCCAGCAGCCACCGCAGCGGGGGGGAGGACAATGAGCAGTTCTTC
TRBV7-2	TRBJ1-2	.	15	few	CASSLEYSQLYGYTF	TGTGCCAGCAGCTTAGAGTATAGCCAGCTTTATGGCTACACCTTC
TRBV5-1	TRBJ1-1	.	14	few	CASSSNLQDTEAFF	TGCGCCAGCAGCTCTAACTTACAGGACACTGAAGCTTTCTTT
TRBV2	TRBJ1-1	TRBD1	16	.	CASSNGQVGPDTEAFF	TGTGCCAGCAGTAATGGACAGGTTGGGCCTGACACTGAAGCTTTCTTT
TRBV2	TRBJ1-3	TRBD1	17	few	CASSDVRGLYVGNTIYF	TGTGCCAGCAGTGACGTCAGGGGGCTTTACGTTGGAAACACCATATATTTT
TRBV29-1	TRBJ2-2	.	12	few	CSAQANTGELFF	TGCAGCGCACAGGCAAACACCGGGGAGCTGTTTTTT
TRBV5-5	TRBJ2-3	TRBD1	14	few	CASTRGSSTDTQYF	TGTGCCAGTACCAGGGGGTCCAGCACAGATACGCAGTATTTT
TRBV2	TRBJ2-5	.	13	few	CASSGERGGTQYF	TGTGCCAGCAGTGGGGAGAGGGGGGGGACCCAGTACTTC
TRBV4-2	TRBJ1-6	.	14	few	CASSQAGLGSPLHF	TGTGCCAGCAGCCAAGCAGGGTTGGGTTCACCCCTCCACTTT
TRBV29-1	TRBJ1-1	.	12	few	CSARGSGFRAFF	TGCAGCGCCCGGGGATCAGGATTCCGAGCTTTCTTT
TRBV5-4	TRBJ1-3	.	15	.	CASSSGGGSGNTIYF	TGTGCCAGCAGCAGCGGGGGCGGGTCTGGAAACACCATATATTTT
TRBV7-9	TRBJ2-1	TRBD1	14	.	CASSPGDSINEQFF	TGTGCCAGCAGCCCAGGGGACAGTATCAATGAGCAGTTCTTC
TRBV4-3	TRBJ2-2	TRBD1	14	.	CASSLDRDTGELFF	TGCGCCAGCAGCCTCGACAGGGACACCGGGGAGCTGTTTTTT
TRBV7-2	TRBJ1-5	.	13	.	CASSLGPNQPQHF	TGTGCCAGCAGCCTAGGTCCGAATCAGCCCCAGCATTTT
TRBV25-1	TRBJ1-6	.	14	.	CASGDYRANSPLHF	TGTGCCAGCGGGGACTACAGGGCTAATTCACCCCTCCACTTT
TRBV29-1	TRBJ1-2	.	14	few	CSVRGIPDLYGYTF	TGCAGCGTCCGCGGAATACCTGACCTCTATGGCTACACCTTC
TRBV29-1	TRBJ2-3	.	13	many	CSVEVVRGDTQYF	TGCAGCGTTGAAGTGGTTAGGGGGGATACGCAGTATTTT
TRBV28	TRBJ1-6	.	11	.	CASSLNSPLHF	TGTGCCAGCAGTCTTAATTCACCCCTCCACTTT
TRBV28	TRBJ1-5	.	13	few	CASSLSQGQPQHF	TGTGCCAGCAGTTTATCCCAGGGCCAGCCCCAGCATTTT
TRBV11-3	TRBJ2-7	.	16	.	CASSSFRTGRSHEQYF	TGTGCCAGCAGCTCCTTCCGAACAGGGAGATCCCACGAGCAGTACTTC
TRBV5-1	TRBJ2-5	.	14	few	CASSLEHPQETQYF	TGCGCCAGCAGCTTGGAGCATCCACAAGAGACCCAGTACTTC
TRBV5-1	TRBJ2-1	TRBD1	15	.	CASRPGTGGFYEQFF	TGCGCCAGCAGACCCGGGACAGGGGGTTTCTATGAGCAGTTCTTC
TRBV7-8	TRBJ1-6	.	15	few	CASTLTTGENSPLHF	TGTGCCAGCACCCTAACGACAGGCGAAAATTCACCCCTCCACTTT
TRBV10-2	TRBJ2-1	.	11	.	CASSQYNEQFF	TGCGCCAGCAGTCAATACAATGAGCAGTTCTTC
TRBV5-4	TRBJ2-5	.	13	.	CASSLGGKETQYF	TGTGCCAGCAGCTTGGGCGGGAAAGAGACCCAGTACTTC
TRBV27	TRBJ1-3	.	12	.	CASKGDRNTIYF	TGTGCCAGCAAAGGGGATCGAAACACCATATATTTT
TRBV2	TRBJ1-2	.	12	few	CASRVDSYGYTF	TGTGCCAGCAGGGTGGACAGCTATGGCTACACCTTC
TRBV7-2	TRBJ2-4	.	13	.	CASSSGDQNIQYF	TGTGCCAGCAGCTCGGGTGACCAGAACATTCAGTACTTC
TRBV7-9	TRBJ1-4	TRBD1	14	few	CASRPGQGSEKLFF	TGTGCCAGCAGACCCGGACAGGGGAGCGAAAAACTGTTTTTT
TRBV5-1	TRBJ2-5	TRBD1	15	.	CASSVTGTGEETQYF	TGCGCCAGCAGCGTCACCGGGACAGGGGAAGAGACCCAGTACTTC
TRBV5-1	TRBJ2-5	TRBD2	15	few	CASSFGGGGSETQYF	TGCGCCAGCAGCTTCGGCGGGGGGGGATCGGAGACCCAGTACTTC
TRBV5-6	TRBJ2-3	TRBD2	14	.	CASSLKAGGDTQYF	TGTGCCAGCAGCTTAAAAGCGGGGGGAGATACGCAGTATTTT
TRBV4-3	TRBJ2-7	TRBD2	13	many	CASSLAGGNEQYF	TGCGCCAGCAGCCTAGCGGGGGGAAACGAGCAGTACTTC
TRBV27	TRBJ2-7	.	14	few	CASSPGLEAYEQYF	TGTGCCAGCAGTCCCGGGTTAGAGGCATACGAGCAGTACTTC
TRBV29-1	TRBJ1-3	.	13	few	CSVGGSSGNTIYF	TGCAGCGTTGGAGGGAGCTCTGGAAACACCATATATTTT
TRBV5-6	TRBJ2-3	.	14	few	CASSSVSSRDTQYF	TGTGCCAGCAGCTCTGTGAGTAGTAGAGATACGCAGTATTTT
TRBV2	TRBJ2-7	.	14	.	CASTDTVTSYEQYF	TGTGCCAGCACGGATACAGTTACATCCTACGAGCAGTACTTC
TRBV7-9	TRBJ1-3	.	13	many	CASSLSGIDTIYF	TGTGCCAGCAGCTTATCCGGGATCGACACCATATATTTT
TRBV27	TRBJ2-7	TRBD1	13	.	CASSLRQGDEQYF	TGTGCCAGCAGTCTCCGACAGGGTGACGAGCAGTACTTC